This TCR beta chain is from a study of OX40 agonist ivuxolimab in advanced cancers. Study in general: Two patients with cutaneous melanoma and one with hepatocellular carcinoma, three in total, showed partial responses. Regarding the study as a whole: Among the lowest peripheral clonal expansion occurred in 0.1-3.0 mg/kg partial responders. Fewer expanded clones were found on average in CD4+ than in CD8+ T cells.

Concerning this clone itself: Antigen specificity is unknown.

CDR3 size: 14 residues. Between the trimmed V and J ends, which lost 5 bases and 3 bases, there was a span of 11 bases. The germline V gene has CDR1 MNHNY and CDR2 SVGAGI (reference sequence). Clones were read by immunoSEQ multiplex PCR, and TCRdb kept only the in-frame ones, dropping some. Of tens of thousands of clones in the sample, about 81% were seen once. Excluded were patients having autoimmune disease history or systemic immunosuppression. V gene TRBV6-6 combines with J gene TRBJ1-5; D perhaps matches TRBD1 (6 bases). This TCR came from an adult with an advanced solid tumor such as melanoma, head and neck, liver or kidney cancer. The sequenced sample was CD4+ or CD8+ T cells sorted from blood, obtained in a trial of the OX40 agonist ivuxolimab. The CDR3: CASSIRDNNQPQHF. For the CDR3, the DNA is TGTGCCAGCAGTATCCGGGACAACAATCAGCCCCAGCATTTT.